The 15 T cell receptor beta chains below all came from one sample that was sequenced in a study of cytomegalovirus exposure and HLA in healthy donors. The PCR contained 60 Vbeta and 13 Jbeta primers. Assay: immunoSEQ multiplex PCR; the TCRdb copy retains only in-frame clones and omits some. The sample has about 93,000 clones; roughly 60% are singletons. The sequenced sample was PBMCs. These receptors were taken from a boy aged 5 to 17 in good health and CMV-seropositive.

This clone was seen only a few times. The chain has TRBV19 and TRBJ2-3, with 7 nucleotides matching TRBD2. The CDR3 length is 14 residues. CDR1 and CDR2 from the germline V gene are LNHDA and SQIVND (reference sequence). V lost 6 bases to trimming and J lost 6 bases; unmatched junction nucleotides: 9. As DNA, the CDR3 is TGTGCCAGTAGGGCCCAGACTAGCCGTGATACGCAGTATTTT. This gives the protein CASRAQTSRDTQYF.

J is TRBJ2-7 and V is TRBV7-9, with 7 nucleotides matching TRBD1. CDR3 length: 13 amino acids. Unmatched junction bases numbered 7, after V lost 5 bases and J lost 6 bases. Germline-derived CDR1 and CDR2 are SEHNR and FQNEAQ (reference sequence). The CDR3 bases are TGTGCCAGCAGCGAGACAGGGCTACGCGAGCAGTACTTC. It specifies CASSETGLREQYF.

The rearrangement links TRBV30 to TRBJ1-1; TRBD1 is a possible D gene (5 bases). The CDR3 runs to 14 residues. Trimming removed 3 bases at V and 3 bases at J, with 14 bases between. Germline lookup yields CDR1 GTSNPN and CDR2 SVGIG (reference sequence). CDR3 amino acids: CAWSVDGGDTEAFF. As DNA, the CDR3 is TGTGCCTGGAGCGTGGACGGGGGTGACACTGAAGCTTTCTTT.

This clone was recorded a few times. The chain joins TRBV5-8 to TRBJ1-2, with 7 bases matching TRBD1. Germline V gene lookup returns CDR1 SGHTS and CDR2 YDEGEE. Trimming cost V 4 bases and J 4 bases; bases outside gene matches: 7. The CDR3 runs 14 residues. The DNA for the CDR3 is TGTGCCAGCAGCATGGCCGGGACAGCCTATGGCTACACCTTC. It encodes CASSMAGTAYGYTF.

The V gene is TRBV7-6, the J gene TRBJ1-5, with 10 bases identical to TRBD1. The ends lost 5 bases at V and 9 bases at J; junction bases unmatched: 10. CDR1 SGHVS and CDR2 FNYEAQ come from the germline V gene. The CDR3 length is 15 residues. This CDR3 is CASSPGDRGRGPQHF. Here the CDR3 DNA reads TGTGCCAGCAGCCCGGGAGACAGGGGGCGTGGGCCCCAGCATTTT.

This sequence joins TRBV2 and TRBJ2-7; tentatively, D is TRBD2 (6 bases). Trimming took off 8 bases at V and 0 bases at J, with 8 bases between the two ends. Germline loops: CDR1 SNHLY, CDR2 FYNNEI. The CDR3 is made up of 12 amino acids. The CDR3 region is CASGGSSYEQYF. The CDR3 DNA sequence: TGTGCCAGCGGGGGGAGCTCCTACGAGCAGTACTTC.

V and J are TRBV19 and TRBJ2-7; TRBD1 aligns across 7 bases. Germline CDR1 reads LNHDA; CDR2 reads SQIVND (reference sequence). The trim removed 4 bases at V and 5 bases at J, leaving 8 bases unmatched. The CDR3 has 14 amino acids. The CDR3 nucleotides read TGTGCCAGTAGTAGACAGGGAGAACTCGACGAGCAGTACTTC. Its translation: CASSRQGELDEQYF.

The chain has TRBV19 and TRBJ1-1; 7 bases match TRBD1. Germline loops: CDR1 LNHDA, CDR2 SQIVND (reference sequence). V gave up 4 bases and J gave up 2 bases; unmatched junction bases: 7. The CDR3 loop spans 15 amino acids. CDR3 amino acids: CASSSGTDINTEAFF. The DNA of the CDR3 is TGTGCCAGTAGTAGCGGGACAGATATTAACACTGAAGCTTTCTTT.

This clone was seen a few times. This chain uses TRBV9 with TRBJ2-3; 11 bases agree with TRBD2. The CDR3 is 17 residues long. V trimming: 4 bases; J trimming: 2 bases; junction bases outside the gene matches: 9. The germline gives CDR1 SGDLS, CDR2 YYNGEE. The CDR3 reads CASSPRTSGHLTDTQYF. Written as DNA, the CDR3 is TGTGCCAGCAGCCCTCGGACTAGCGGGCACCTCACAGATACGCAGTATTTT.

The chain carries TRBV7-2 and TRBJ1-1; D unresolved. The CDR3 consists of 13 residues. Germline V lookup: CDR1 SGHTA, CDR2 FQGNSA. The V gene lost 4 bases and the J gene lost 5 bases, with 11 bases spanning the gap. As DNA, the CDR3 is TGTGCCAGCAGCTCCCTCCCCCGGACTGAAGCTTTCTTT. As protein: CASSSLPRTEAFF.

This chain connects TRBV30 to TRBJ2-1, with D tentatively TRBD1 (6 bases). The V end was cut by 2 bases, the J end by 8 bases, with 10 bases between. Germline V lookup: CDR1 GTSNPN, CDR2 SVGIG (reference sequence). This CDR3 region has 12 residues. The CDR3 nucleotides are TGTGCCTGGAGTTATGGGGGCGATGAGCAGTTCTTC. It specifies CAWSYGGDEQFF.

This clone showed up just once. The chain is built from TRBV5-1 and TRBJ1-2, with 10 bases identical to TRBD1. The germline gives CDR1 SGHRS, CDR2 YFSETQ. J was trimmed by 4 bases and V by 3 bases; bases with no gene match: 9. This CDR3 region has 16 residues. The CDR3 DNA reads TGCGCCAGCAGCTCTTATGGGACAGGGGTAGTCTATGGCTACACCTTC. This codes for CASSSYGTGVVYGYTF.

CDR3 sequence reads: CASSLGQGAGQYF. CDR3 bases: TGTGCCAGCAGCTTAGGACAGGGCGCAGGGCAGTACTTC. The gene calls are TRBV7-9 and TRBJ2-7, with TRBD1 matching over 7 bases. After removal of 1 base from V and 9 bases from J, the junction contained 6 bases not matched to a gene. Germline-derived CDR1 and CDR2 are SEHNR and FQNEAQ (reference sequence). This CDR3 is 13 amino acids long.

The V and J genes are TRBV4-3 and TRBJ1-4; D gene ambiguous. This CDR3 comprises 15 residues. The germline V gene has CDR1 LGHNA and CDR2 YSLEER. V was pared by 0 bases and J by 6 bases, with 11 bases between. CDR3 protein: CASSQDPGLHEKLFF. Written as DNA, the CDR3 is TGCGCCAGCAGCCAAGATCCTGGACTCCATGAAAAACTGTTTTTT.

The chain combines TRBV21-1 with TRBJ1-1. TRBV21-1 is a listed pseudogene. The CDR3 extends over 13 amino acids. The CDR3 DNA reads as TGTGCCAGCAGCAAAGAGGGAGGCCCGGAGGCTTTCTTT. This codes for CASSKEGGPEAFF.